The next 24 T cell receptor beta chains were all read from a single sample in a study of T-cell memory formation after mild COVID-19. TCRdb called the 5' RACE reads again in MiXCR, with one record for every CDR3 protein. The data show about 410,000 distinct CDR3 sequences, more than 15% seen once. Sequenced input: PBMCs or a T cell subset sorted from them (not recorded which). The receptors shown here come from a man aged 18-30 years who had mild COVID-19 (a few samples of this study predate the infection). Cell type and time point are not known.

This clonotype has more than one count but fewer than ten. Here the CDR3 reads CASSQPGQGGQPQHF. The CDR3 DNA is TGCGCCAGCAGCCAACCGGGACAGGGAGGTCAGCCCCAGCATTTT. The rearrangement links TRBV4-1 to TRBJ1-5; 9 bases are shared with TRBD1. This CDR3 region has 15 residues. CDR1 is MGHRA, CDR2 YSYEKL, per germline. The V and J ends lost 2 bases and 6 bases, in that order; junction bases with no gene match: 5.

The chain has TRBV7-9 and TRBJ2-3; D is unclear. The length of the CDR3 is 17 residues. CDR1 is SEHNR, CDR2 FQNEAQ, per germline (reference sequence). V lost 1 base and J lost 0, with 14 bases in between. In nucleotides, the CDR3 is TGTGCCAGCAGCTTAGGCCCGGGCGGAAAAAGCACAGATACGCAGTATTTT. Translating it yields CASSLGPGGKSTDTQYF.

The chain joins TRBV10-3 to TRBJ1-1; 9 nucleotides agree with TRBD1. This CDR3 comprises 14 residues. Germline V gene data show CDR1 as ENHRY and CDR2 as SYGVKD. The V and J ends lost 6 bases and 1 base, in that order; junction bases with no gene match: 3. The CDR3 protein is CAIRPGQGNTEAFF. The CDR3 DNA sequence: TGTGCCATCAGGCCGGGACAGGGGAACACTGAAGCTTTCTTT.

This chain joins TRBV6-5 and TRBJ1-4; 7 bases line up with TRBD1. The V segment lost 6 bases and the J segment 2 bases; nucleotides outside the gene matches: 9. Germline CDR1 is MNHEY and CDR2 is SVGAGI. This CDR3 region has 16 residues. CDR3: CASSTTGTATNEKLFF. CDR3 nucleotide sequence: TGTGCCAGCAGCACGACCGGGACAGCTACTAATGAAAAACTGTTTTTT.

J is TRBJ2-2 and V is TRBV29-1; unclear D gene. The CDR3 sequence is 11 residues long. V was cut by 6 bases and J by 6 bases, with 8 bases left in between. Looked up from germline, CDR1 is SQVTM and CDR2 is ANQGSEA. The CDR3 DNA follows: TGCAGCGTCCACAGCTCCGGGGAGCTGTTTTTT. Encoded protein: CSVHSSGELFF.

In its sample, this clonotype was seen many times. The J gene is TRBJ2-1, the V gene TRBV18; 9 bases fit TRBD1. V lost 6 bases to trimming and J lost 3 bases; unmatched junction nucleotides: 3. The CDR3 runs 14 residues. Germline V lookup: CDR1 KGHSH, CDR2 LQKENI. The chain's CDR3 is CASSRDRVYNEQFF. DNA of the CDR3: TGTGCCAGCTCGCGGGACAGGGTCTACAATGAGCAGTTCTTC.

This clonotype showed up just a few times. The chain joins TRBV5-5 to TRBJ2-7; D may correspond to TRBD1 or TRBD2 (5 bases each). This CDR3 has 15 amino acids. Germline CDR1 and CDR2: SGHKS and YYEKEE (reference sequence). Trimming cost V 5 bases and J 0 bases, with 15 bases left between them. CDR3 residues: CASRHRGEPSYEQYF. The CDR3 coding sequence is TGTGCCAGCAGACATCGAGGGGAGCCCTCCTACGAGCAGTACTTC.

This sequence joins TRBV6-5 and TRBJ1-2; D unclear. Germline V lookup: CDR1 MNHEY, CDR2 SVGAGI. CDR3 length: 14 residues. V dropped 5 bases and J dropped 4 bases, with 14 bases sitting between them. The CDR3, as DNA: TGTGCCAGCAGTCGTAACACGGACCTCTATGGCTACACCTTC. Translation: CASSRNTDLYGYTF.

This clonotype was detected many times. The rearrangement joins TRBV7-2 to TRBJ2-3, with D possibly being TRBD1 or TRBD2 (6 bases each). Trimming removed 1 base at V and 6 bases at J, with 17 bases between. CDR1 and CDR2 from the germline V gene are SGHTA and FQGNSA. The CDR3 is 16 amino acids. Here the CDR3 DNA reads TGTGCCAGCAGCTTAGTAAGGGCGCTAGGGGGGGATACGCAGTATTTT. Amino acid sequence: CASSLVRALGGDTQYF.

The chain recombines TRBV20-1 with TRBJ2-3; D not resolved. CDR3 size: 12 residues. Trimming cost V 6 bases and J 4 bases, with 11 bases left between them. The germline V gene has CDR1 DFQATT and CDR2 SNEGSKA (reference sequence). This CDR3 is CSAHRISDTQYF. The DNA of the CDR3 is TGCAGTGCCCATCGGATATCAGATACGCAGTATTTT.

The CDR3 DNA is TGTGCCAGCAGCCAGGGGGGACAGGGGCGCACAGATACGCAGTATTTT. Its translation is CASSQGGQGRTDTQYF. The chain couples TRBV3-2 to TRBJ2-3; TRBD1, the table's D call, was not compared with the DNA. TRBV3-2 counts as a pseudogene. CDR3 size: 16 residues.

This clonotype was detected a few times. J is TRBJ2-7 and V is TRBV11-1; maybe TRBD1 (5 bases). The CDR3 totals 16 residues. Per the germline V gene, CDR1 is SGHAT and CDR2 is FQDESV (reference sequence). V was clipped by 3 bases and J by 0 bases, with 15 bases between them. CDR3 DNA sequence: TGTGCCAGCAGCTTTTTAGGGGCGTCGGACTCCTACGAGCAGTACGTC. Protein product: CASSFLGASDSYEQYV.

The chain combines TRBV6-5 with TRBJ1-6, with 9 bases that match TRBD1. With V trimmed by 6 bases and J by 15 bases, 12 bases remained unmatched. Germline-derived CDR1 and CDR2 are MNHEY and SVGAGI. The CDR3 sequence is 14 residues long. The CDR3 bases are TGTGCCAGCAGGAGAGGGACAGGGTCTGTTAGCCTCCACTTT. This encodes CASRRGTGSVSLHF.

The chain is built from TRBV6-6 and TRBJ2-7; D unresolved. Germline V gene lookup returns CDR1 MNHNY and CDR2 SVGAGI (reference sequence). V lost 4 bases, J lost 3 bases, and 7 bases lay in between. The CDR3 has 12 amino acids. In nucleotides, the CDR3 is TGTGCCAGCAGTTGGGCATTCTACGAGCAGTACTTC. Protein sequence: CASSWAFYEQYF.

This clonotype has only a few counts. V and J are TRBV4-3 and TRBJ1-1, with 8 bases aligning to TRBD1. The V and J ends lost 0 bases and 5 bases, in that order; junction bases with no gene match: 5. Germline V gives CDR1 LGHNA, CDR2 YSLEER. CDR3 length: 15 amino acids. The CDR3 loop is CASSQDTGGLTEAFF. The CDR3 region has the DNA TGCGCCAGCAGCCAAGATACAGGGGGTTTGACTGAAGCTTTCTTT.

J is TRBJ1-2 and V is TRBV6-5; possibly TRBD1 for D (5 bases). Trimming stripped 0 bases from V and 4 bases from J, with 12 bases between. The CDR3 spans 15 residues. Germline V gene lookup returns CDR1 MNHEY and CDR2 SVGAGI. DNA of the CDR3: TGTGCCAGCAGTTACTCAGCCGGGGGTATCTATGGCTACACCTTC. It yields the protein CASSYSAGGIYGYTF.

This clonotype was picked up many times. The chain has TRBV5-6 and TRBJ2-7; unclear D gene. The CDR3 has 13 residues. V was pared by 6 bases and J by 1 base, with 11 bases between. Germline CDR1 SGHDT, CDR2 YYEEEE. CDR3 bases: TGTGCCAGCACGGGCCGCAATTCCTACGAGCAGTACGTC. Its protein product is CASTGRNSYEQYV.

The chain is built from TRBV5-1 and TRBJ2-5; 8 bases fit TRBD1. Germline loops: CDR1 SGHRS, CDR2 YFSETQ. This CDR3 has 16 amino acids. The junction had 13 bases not matched to a gene; V was cut back by 5 bases and J by 4 bases. The CDR3 DNA follows: TGCGCCAGCAGGGACGGGCAGGGGGCGATCGGAGAGACCCAGTACTTC. Amino acid sequence: CASRDGQGAIGETQYF.

In this sample, this clonotype turned up a few times. The chain's CDR3 is CSARDTAFRQYF. DNA of the CDR3: TGCAGTGCTAGAGATACGGCCTTCAGGCAGTACTTC. The rearrangement links TRBV20-1 to TRBJ2-7; D is ambiguous. Germline CDR1 and CDR2: DFQATT and SNEGSKA (reference sequence). CDR3 length equals 12 residues. V was clipped by 0 bases and J by 9 bases, with 12 bases between them.

The rearrangement joins TRBV6-5 to TRBJ2-1; D might be TRBD2 (5 bases). The CDR3 sequence is 14 residues long. Germline CDR1 is MNHEY and CDR2 is SVGAGI. The germline V and J ends were trimmed by 0 bases and 4 bases, with 7 bases remaining between them. The CDR3 sequence is CASSYSRGYNEQFF. CDR3 DNA sequence: TGTGCCAGCAGTTACTCGAGAGGGTACAATGAGCAGTTCTTC.

This clonotype was recorded a few times. The chain employs TRBV19 and TRBJ1-2, with 9 bases aligning to TRBD1. Per germline, CDR1 LNHDA and CDR2 SQIVND (reference sequence). V shed 3 bases, J shed 9 bases, and the junction held 8 bases outside the gene matches. The CDR3 is 14 amino acids. CDR3 nucleotide sequence: TGTGCCAGTAGTATGGACAGGGGTTATTTTCGCTACACCTTC. This translates into CASSMDRGYFRYTF.

The chain has TRBV4-2 and TRBJ2-1; no firm D call. Trimming took off 1 base at V and 2 bases at J, with 12 bases between the two ends. The CDR3 contains 16 residues. CDR1 LGHNA and CDR2 YNFKEQ come from the germline V gene. CDR3 sequence reads: CASSQVASPTYNEQFF. The DNA for the CDR3 is TGTGCCAGCAGCCAAGTGGCGAGCCCCACCTACAATGAGCAGTTCTTC.

The chain joins TRBV6-5 to TRBJ1-2; D gene ambiguous. Per germline, CDR1 MNHEY and CDR2 SVGAGI. V gave up 0 bases and J gave up 7 bases, with 9 bases separating them. This CDR3 comprises 13 residues. The CDR3 is CASSYSGSAGYTF. CDR3 sequence (DNA): TGTGCCAGCAGTTACTCAGGCTCCGCTGGCTACACCTTC.

The table lists this clonotype with many counts. This chain uses TRBV20-1 with TRBJ2-3; 12 bases match TRBD2. Germline-derived CDR1 and CDR2 are DFQATT and SNEGSKA (reference sequence). The CDR3 has 14 residues. J lost 6 bases, V lost 4 bases, and 5 bases had no gene match. CDR3 region: CSATLAGGTDTQYF. The CDR3 DNA is TGCAGTGCTACCCTAGCGGGGGGGACGGATACGCAGTATTTT.